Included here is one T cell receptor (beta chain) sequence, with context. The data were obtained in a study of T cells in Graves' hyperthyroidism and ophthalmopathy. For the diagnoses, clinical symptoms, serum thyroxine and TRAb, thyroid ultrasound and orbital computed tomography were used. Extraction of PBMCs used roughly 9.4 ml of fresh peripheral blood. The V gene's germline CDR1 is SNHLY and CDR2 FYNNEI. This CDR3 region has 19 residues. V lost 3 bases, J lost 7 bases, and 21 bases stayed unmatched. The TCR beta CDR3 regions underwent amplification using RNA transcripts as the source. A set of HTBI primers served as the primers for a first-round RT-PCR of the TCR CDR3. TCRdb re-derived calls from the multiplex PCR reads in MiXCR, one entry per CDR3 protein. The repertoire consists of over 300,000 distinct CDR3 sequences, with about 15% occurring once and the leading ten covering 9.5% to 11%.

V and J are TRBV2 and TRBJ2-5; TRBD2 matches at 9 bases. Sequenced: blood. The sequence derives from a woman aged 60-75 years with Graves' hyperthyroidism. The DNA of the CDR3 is TGTGCCAGCAGTGATCTCTCGGGACAACCGTTTAGCGGGGGCCCGACCCAGTACTTC. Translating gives CASSDLSGQPFSGGPTQYF.